The 27 T cell receptor beta chains given below trace back to one sample, sequenced in a study of regulatory T cells in long-lasting Graves disease. This sample's time point: newly diagnosed GD, antithyroid drugs for less than 3 months. There was RNA extracted from PBMCs, and the TCR library was made from it. Construction of the TCR beta libraries employed iRepertoire HTBI primers in conjunction with Arm-PCR of CDR3 regions. TCRdb passed the multiplex PCR reads through MiXCR, listing each CDR3 protein once. The sample has 530,000 or so distinct CDR3 sequences, 13% seen once. The data were also submitted as part of a second study, on T cells in Graves' hyperthyroidism and ophthalmopathy.

Sequencing used peripheral blood mononuclear cells (PBMCs), obtained at new diagnosis, from a patient treated with antithyroid drugs. All receptors derive from a man aged 30-40 years with Graves disease.

In its sample, this clonotype was seen many times. The V gene is TRBV29-1, the J gene TRBJ2-5; the D gene is possibly TRBD2 (7 bases). The CDR3 is 14 residues long. V was pared by 0 bases and J by 5 bases, with 13 bases between. The germline V gene encodes CDR1 SQVTM and CDR2 ANQGSEA. CDR3 residues: CSVEDLGGAETQYF. CDR3 nucleotides: TGCAGCGTTGAAGATTTGGGGGGGGCGGAGACCCAGTACTTC. The full variable domain, in which reference TRBV29-1 and TRBJ2-5 provide the parts outside the CDR3, is SAVISQKPSRDICQRGTSLTIQCQVDSQVTMMFWYRQQPGQSLTLIATANQGSEATYESGFVIDKFPISRPNLTFSTLTVSNMSPEDSSIYLCSVEDLGGAETQYFGPGTRLLVL.

This clonotype was detected many times. The rearrangement links TRBV7-2 to TRBJ2-3; TRBD2 matches 7 bases. The V segment lost 2 bases and the J segment 3 bases; nucleotides outside the gene matches: 2. Germline CDR1 and CDR2: SGHTA and FQGNSA. This CDR3 has 14 amino acids. The DNA of the CDR3 is TGTGCCAGCAGCTTAAGTAGCGGGACAGATACGCAGTATTTT. Residues: CASSLSSGTDTQYF.

The V and J genes are TRBV11-1 and TRBJ2-4, with D possibly TRBD1 on 7 matching bases. The V end lost 3 bases, the J end lost 2 bases, and 17 bases lay between the germline ends. Germline V gene data show CDR1 as SGHAT and CDR2 as FQDESV (reference sequence). This CDR3 is 17 amino acids long. CDR3 sequence reads: CASSLDGGGRSKNIQYF. The CDR3 DNA reads TGTGCCAGCAGCTTGGATGGAGGGGGCAGATCCAAAAACATTCAGTACTTC.

This clonotype was recorded at least ten times. V is TRBV3-1 and J is TRBJ1-2; D not certain. V was pared by 0 bases and J by 6 bases, with 11 bases between. The CDR3 is 14 amino acids. From germline, CDR1 is LGHDT and CDR2 YNNKEL (reference sequence). The CDR3 DNA is TGTGCCAGCAGCCAAGATCAGGCAGTAAATGGCTACACCTTC. This sequence encodes CASSQDQAVNGYTF.

A note on this clonotype: A single base separates this from a much larger clone, so it may be a read error. This chain uses TRBV20-1 with TRBJ2-3, with 12 bases aligning to TRBD2. J gave up 1 base and V 6 bases, and 5 bases lay outside the gene matches. This CDR3 region has 15 residues. Germline V lookup: CDR1 DFQATT, CDR2 SNEGSKA (reference sequence). CDR3 residues: CSAVGLAGRTDTQYF. CDR3 coding DNA: TGCAGTGCCGTCGGACTAGCGGGGCGCACAGATACGCAGTATTTT.

This clonotype was seen ten or more times. The rearrangement uses TRBV24-1 and TRBJ2-7; the D gene could be TRBD1 or TRBD2 (7 bases each). Trimming took 4 bases from V and 5 from J, leaving 14 bases between them. The CDR3 spans 14 residues. The germline gives CDR1 KGHDR, CDR2 SFDVKD. In DNA, the CDR3 is TGTGCCACCAGTGACACGACAGGGAGGGACGAGCAGTACTTC. This sequence encodes CATSDTTGRDEQYF.

A few counts support this clonotype. The rearrangement links TRBV5-5 to TRBJ2-7; 8 bases map to TRBD1. Germline V lookup: CDR1 SGHKS, CDR2 YYEKEE (reference sequence). This CDR3 region has 13 residues. Trimming cost V 7 bases and J 3 bases; bases outside gene matches: 6. The CDR3 nucleotides read TGTGCCAGCGACGTCACAGGGGGCTACGAGCAGTACTTC. It specifies CASDVTGGYEQYF.

The table lists this clonotype with many counts. CDR3 protein: CASGWRGPTNEQFF. The DNA for the CDR3 is TGTGCTAGTGGTTGGCGTGGGCCGACCAATGAGCAGTTCTTC. The genes are TRBV12-5 and TRBJ2-1; D gene unclear. Germline CDR1 reads LGHNT; CDR2 reads FRNRAP. The CDR3 length is 14 residues. V was trimmed by 4 bases and J by 6 bases, leaving 13 bases between them. The full variable domain, with the rest looked up from reference TRBV12-5 and TRBJ2-1, is DARVTQTPRHKVTEMGQEVTMRCQPILGHNTVFWYRQTMMQGLELLAYFRNRAPLDDSGMPKDRFSAEMPDATLATLKIQPSEPRDSAVYFCASGWRGPTNEQFFGPGTRLTVL.

This clonotype has a count of ten or more. The J gene is TRBJ2-6, the V gene TRBV7-3; D may match TRBD1 or TRBD2 (5 bases each). The V and J ends lost 5 bases and 4 bases respectively, with 9 bases between them. The CDR3 contains 14 residues. Germline V CDR1 and CDR2: SGHTA, FQGTGA. CDR3 sequence (DNA): TGTGCCAGCAGCCCGGGACCGGGGGCCAACGTCCTGACTTTC. The encoded protein is CASSPGPGANVLTF.

To note about this clonotype: Being one base from a much bigger clone, this may be a read error. The V and J genes are TRBV28 and TRBJ2-7; possibly TRBD1 for D (6 bases). Germline values: CDR1 MDHEN, CDR2 SYDVKM. CDR3 length: 14 residues. The DNA of the CDR3 is TGTGCCAGCAGTCTTCAGGGGTACGCCTACGAGCGGTACTTC. Translated: CASSLQGYAYERYF.

This clonotype was seen many times. The chain combines TRBV2 with TRBJ2-3; D gene unclear. Germline assignment: CDR1 SNHLY and CDR2 FYNNEI. CDR3 size: 13 residues. Trimming cost V 6 bases and J 4 bases, with 11 bases left between them. The CDR3 DNA is TGTGCCAGCAGCTCTAGGATGGCAGATACGCAGTATTTT. It encodes CASSSRMADTQYF.

This clonotype has ten or more counts. The chain joins TRBV7-8 to TRBJ1-5; D not resolved. Germline V lookup: CDR1 SGHVS, CDR2 FQNEAQ. CDR3 length: 13 residues. The V and J ends lost 1 base and 6 bases respectively, with 7 bases between them. The CDR3: CASSLDSVQPQHF. CDR3 in DNA: TGTGCCAGCAGCTTAGATAGCGTTCAGCCCCAGCATTTT.

This chain joins TRBV27 and TRBJ2-7; D ambiguous. V dropped 8 bases and J dropped 5 bases, with 19 bases sitting between them. The CDR3 runs 14 residues. Per germline, CDR1 MNHEY and CDR2 SMNVEV (reference sequence). Here the CDR3 DNA reads TGTGCCAGCGGGTCAGGAGACTGGACCCACGAGCAGTACTTC. The encoded protein is CASGSGDWTHEQYF.

V usage is TRBV4-1 and J usage is TRBJ1-6, with a weak D call TRBD1 (6 bases). The CDR3 is 18 residues long. Trimming took 4 bases from V and 5 from J, leaving 21 bases between them. Germline CDR1 and CDR2: MGHRA and YSYEKL. The CDR3 bases are TGCGCCAGCAGCCCAAGACAGCTTTGGGACACCCATAATTCACCCCTCCACTTT. Amino acids: CASSPRQLWDTHNSPLHF.

This clonotype was detected ten times or more. The gene calls are TRBV12-5 and TRBJ1-1, with 8 bases fitting TRBD1. Germline V gene sequence: CDR1 LGHNT, CDR2 FRNRAP. The CDR3 sequence is 15 residues long. V lost 0 bases and J lost 7; bases outside the gene matches: 7. The CDR3 DNA reads as TGTGCTAGTGGTTTGGTACTTGACAGGGGCAATGAAGCTTTCTTT. It codes for CASGLVLDRGNEAFF.

This chain connects TRBV7-6 to TRBJ1-4; TRBD1 matches at 9 bases. Trimming cost V 7 bases and J 7 bases; bases outside gene matches: 7. Per the germline V gene, CDR1 is SGHVS and CDR2 is FNYEAQ. The CDR3 runs 14 residues. CDR3 nucleotide sequence: TGTGCCAGCACCCCGGGACAGGGAGGTGAAAAACTGTTTTTT. As protein: CASTPGQGGEKLFF.

Many counts were recorded for this clonotype. The CDR3 region has the DNA TGCGCCAGCAGCCCCACGGGGGGCGGACACAATGAGCAGTTCTTC. Its protein is CASSPTGGGHNEQFF. The chain is built from TRBV5-1 and TRBJ2-1; possible D gene TRBD2, 7 bases. Between the trimmed V and J ends, which lost 4 bases and 5 bases, there was a span of 16 bases. Germline CDR1 reads SGHRS; CDR2 reads YFSETQ. CDR3 size: 15 residues.

The chain has TRBV7-6 and TRBJ2-7, with D hard to call. This CDR3 contains 14 residues. Germline values: CDR1 SGHVS, CDR2 FNYEAQ. The V and J ends lost 4 bases and 2 bases respectively, with 12 bases between them. DNA for the CDR3: TGTGCCAGCAGCTCCATGCTCGGAGCCTACGAGCAGTACTTC. It codes for CASSSMLGAYEQYF.

The chain links TRBV5-1 to TRBJ2-7; 7 nucleotides agree with TRBD1. The V segment lost 6 bases and the J segment 4 bases; nucleotides outside the gene matches: 19. Germline assignment: CDR1 SGHRS and CDR2 YFSETQ. The CDR3 spans 17 residues. CDR3 sequence: CASTPRDSGTALYEQYF. The CDR3, as DNA: TGCGCCAGCACCCCGCGCGATTCCGGGACAGCCCTATACGAGCAGTACTTC.

This clonotype was seen a handful of times. The chain couples TRBV18 to TRBJ2-1; D gene ambiguous. This CDR3 spans 11 amino acids. CDR1 is KGHSH and CDR2 is LQKENI in the germline V gene. V dropped 0 bases and J dropped 13 bases, with 7 bases sitting between them. Here the CDR3 reads CASSPPSFQFF. CDR3 DNA sequence: TGTGCCAGCTCACCACCGTCTTTCCAGTTCTTC.

This clonotype was recorded at least ten times. The gene calls are TRBV19 and TRBJ2-1, with 9 bases aligning to TRBD2. CDR1 is LNHDA and CDR2 is SQIVND in the germline V gene (reference sequence). The CDR3 runs to 17 residues. V was pared by 7 bases and J by 5 bases, with 15 bases of the junction left unmatched. CDR3 coding DNA: TGTGCCAGTAAATTCCGTAGCGGGAGTAGGCAGGACAATGAGCAGTTCTTC. It is translated as CASKFRSGSRQDNEQFF.

This clonotype showed up many times. This chain joins TRBV12-3 or TRBV12-4 and TRBJ2-1, with TRBD2 identical over 7 bases. The V segment lost 3 bases and the J segment 6 bases; nucleotides outside the gene matches: 8. CDR3 length: 15 residues. CDR3 residues: CASSFEAGVRNEQFF. The CDR3, as DNA: TGTGCCAGCAGTTTCGAGGCGGGAGTGCGCAATGAGCAGTTCTTC.

Ten or more counts support this clonotype. The rearrangement uses TRBV2 and TRBJ2-7; TRBD2 aligns across 12 bases. The CDR3 totals 16 residues. The V and J ends lost 4 bases and 6 bases, in that order; junction bases with no gene match: 10. Germline CDR1 and CDR2: SNHLY and FYNNEI. CDR3 sequence: CASSASGRARGVEQYF. CDR3 coding DNA: TGTGCCAGCAGTGCTAGCGGGAGGGCCCGGGGAGTCGAGCAGTACTTC. Using reference TRBV2 and TRBJ2-7 for the parts outside the CDR3, the full variable domain is EPEVTQTPSHQVTQMGQEVILRCVPISNHLYFYWYRQILGQKVEFLVSFYNNEISEKSEIFDDQFSVERPDGSNFTLKIRSTKLEDSAMYFCASSASGRARGVEQYFGPGTRLTVT.

This clonotype was detected a few times. This chain connects TRBV27 to TRBJ1-6; D is perhaps TRBD1 (6 bases). CDR3 length: 15 residues. Trimming pared 4 bases from V and 6 bases from J, leaving 13 bases between. The V gene's germline CDR1 is MNHEY and CDR2 SMNVEV (reference sequence). The CDR3 nucleotides are TGTGCCAGCAGTTGGGAGGGGACAACTAATTCACCCCTCCACTTT. Translated, it gives CASSWEGTTNSPLHF.

The rearrangement uses TRBV27 and TRBJ2-3, with D perhaps matching TRBD2 (5 bases). The V end lost 3 bases, the J end lost 2 bases, and 9 bases lay between the germline ends. The germline CDR1 and CDR2 sequences are MNHEY and SMNVEV (reference sequence). This CDR3 has 14 residues. The CDR3 DNA is TGTGCCAGCAGTTTCGGACTCCTCACAGATACGCAGTATTTT. Protein product: CASSFGLLTDTQYF.

This clonotype was observed at least ten times. The chain joins TRBV2 to TRBJ2-7; D may correspond to TRBD1 or TRBD2 (5 bases each). The CDR3 is 15 amino acids. Germline loops: CDR1 SNHLY, CDR2 FYNNEI. The ends were cut back, 7 bases at V and 0 bases at J, with 16 bases in the middle. The CDR3, as DNA: TGTGCCAGCACCCACCGGGACCATAGCTCCTACGAGCAGTACTTC. This gives the protein CASTHRDHSSYEQYF.

In this sample, this clonotype turned up many times. The chain is built from TRBV30 and TRBJ2-3; no clear D gene. Trimming pared 5 bases from V and 2 bases from J, leaving 8 bases between. Germline V CDR1 and CDR2: GTSNPN, SVGIG (reference sequence). This CDR3 has 12 residues. The CDR3 DNA follows: TGTGCCTGGGTAGGAGACACAGATACGCAGTATTTT. As protein: CAWVGDTDTQYF. The whole variable domain, remainder taken from reference TRBV30 and TRBJ2-3, is SQTIHQWPATLVQPVGSPLSLECTVEGTSNPNLYWYRQAAGRGLQLLFYSVGIGQISSEVPQNLSASRPQDRQFILSSKKLLLSDSGFYLCAWVGDTDTQYFGPGTRLTVL.